The 6 T cell receptor beta chains presented below share a single source sample, sequenced in a study of blood T cell repertoires in COVID-19. Using immunoSEQ multiplex PCR, the repertoire was profiled, and TCRdb retains in-frame clones only, with some absent. The table has 200,000 to 300,000 clones, about 80% seen once. Sequenced sample: peripheral blood. These receptors all stem from a woman older than 75 with acute or convalescent COVID-19.

The chain has TRBV6-2 or TRBV6-3 and TRBJ2-2, with 7 bases matching TRBD1. Germline CDR1 reads MNHEY; CDR2 reads SVGEGT. This CDR3 is 19 amino acids long. The junction had 21 bases not matched to a gene; V was cut back by 5 bases and J by 6 bases. Written as DNA, the CDR3 is TGTGCCAGCAGTCAAAGGGACAGAAATTTGGGGCAGATGTCCGGGGAGCTGTTTTTT. It translates to CASSQRDRNLGQMSGELFF.

The V call is TRBV7-3, the J call TRBJ2-3; 9 nucleotides line up with TRBD2. CDR3 size: 15 residues. Germline-derived CDR1 and CDR2 are SGHTA and FQGTGA. Unmatched junction bases numbered 3, after V lost 3 bases and J lost 2 bases. The CDR3 region is CASSLTSGPTDTQYF. The CDR3 DNA reads TGTGCCAGCAGCTTGACTAGCGGTCCCACAGATACGCAGTATTTT.

V usage is TRBV14 and J usage is TRBJ1-3; tentative D call: TRBD1 (5 bases). V was clipped by 4 bases and J by 0 bases, with 10 bases between them. Per germline, CDR1 SGHDN and CDR2 FVKESK. The CDR3 totals 15 residues. CDR3 region: CASSRDSRSGNTIYF. The CDR3 bases are TGTGCCAGCAGCCGCGACAGCCGCTCTGGAAACACCATATATTTT.

This chain joins TRBV3-1 (or the pseudogene TRBV3-2) and TRBJ1-1; perhaps TRBD1 as D (6 bases). The CDR3 spans 12 residues. Germline CDR1 reads LGHDT; CDR2 reads YNNKEL (reference sequence). V was clipped by 5 bases and J by 10 bases, with 14 bases between them. In DNA, the CDR3 is TGTGCCAGCAGCTCAACAGGGTATGGAGCTTTCTTT. Translation gives CASSSTGYGAFF.

The chain employs TRBV9 and TRBJ1-1, with D tentatively TRBD1 (5 bases). Trimming removed 4 bases from V and 3 bases from J, with 16 bases in between. CDR1 and CDR2 (germline): SGDLS, YYNGEE. The CDR3 consists of 15 residues. The CDR3, as DNA: TGTGCCAGCAGCCCCAGGGCAGGGCTGGACACTGAAGCTTTCTTT. Encoded protein: CASSPRAGLDTEAFF.

This sequence joins TRBV2 and TRBJ2-7; possible D gene TRBD1, 6 bases. Germline V gene sequence: CDR1 SNHLY, CDR2 FYNNEI. The CDR3 sequence is 15 residues long. Trimming removed 4 bases from V and 4 bases from J, with 17 bases in between. CDR3 loop: CASSVGASSLYEQYF. CDR3 DNA: TGTGCCAGCAGTGTGGGGGCTTCATCCCTATACGAGCAGTACTTC. Full variable domain (missing parts from reference TRBV2 and TRBJ2-7): EPEVTQTPSHQVTQMGQEVILRCVPISNHLYFYWYRQILGQKVEFLVSFYNNEISEKSEIFDDQFSVERPDGSNFTLKIRSTKLEDSAMYFCASSVGASSLYEQYFGPGTRLTVT.